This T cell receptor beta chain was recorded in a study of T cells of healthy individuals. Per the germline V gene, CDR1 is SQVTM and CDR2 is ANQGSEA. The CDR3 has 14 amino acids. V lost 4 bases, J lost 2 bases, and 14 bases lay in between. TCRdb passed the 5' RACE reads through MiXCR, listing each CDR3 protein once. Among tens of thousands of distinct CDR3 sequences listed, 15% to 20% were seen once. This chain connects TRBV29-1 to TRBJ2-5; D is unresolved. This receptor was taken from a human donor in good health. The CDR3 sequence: CSVGVSNRQETQYF. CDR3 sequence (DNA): TGCAGCGTTGGGGTTTCAAACCGTCAAGAGACCCAGTACTTC.